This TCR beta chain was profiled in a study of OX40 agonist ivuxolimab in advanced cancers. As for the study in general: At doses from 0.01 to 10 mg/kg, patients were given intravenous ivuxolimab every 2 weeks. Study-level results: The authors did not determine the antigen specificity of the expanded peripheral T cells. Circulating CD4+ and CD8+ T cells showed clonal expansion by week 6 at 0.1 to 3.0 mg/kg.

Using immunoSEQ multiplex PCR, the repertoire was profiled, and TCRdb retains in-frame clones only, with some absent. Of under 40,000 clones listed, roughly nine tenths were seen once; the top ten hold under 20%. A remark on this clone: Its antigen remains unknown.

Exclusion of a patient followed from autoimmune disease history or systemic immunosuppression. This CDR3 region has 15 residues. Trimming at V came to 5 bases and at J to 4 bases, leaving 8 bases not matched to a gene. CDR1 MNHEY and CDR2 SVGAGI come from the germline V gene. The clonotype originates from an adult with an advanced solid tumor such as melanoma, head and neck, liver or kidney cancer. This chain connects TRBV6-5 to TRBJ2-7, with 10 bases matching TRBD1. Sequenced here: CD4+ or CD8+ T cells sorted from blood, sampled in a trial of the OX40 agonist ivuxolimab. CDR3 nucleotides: TGTGCCAGCAGTGGGTTGGACAGGGGGGAGTACGAGCAGTACTTC. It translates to CASSGLDRGEYEQYF.